These T cell receptor beta chains were read from a single sample in a study of regulatory T cells in long-lasting Graves disease. TCRdb fed the multiplex PCR reads into MiXCR, producing one record per CDR3 protein. The sample shows about 400,000 distinct CDR3 sequences, 20% of them seen only once. This specimen was peripheral blood mononuclear cells (PBMCs), taken when the disease was refractory, from a patient treated with antithyroid drugs. Receptor source: a female donor with Graves disease. The CDR3 runs from the conserved cysteine through the conserved F or W. A D gene is named only where the DNA matches it firmly. Rows may omit the clone size; those that give it use once, few, many or a size class.

>NA|TRBJ2-7|TRBV30|NA
TGTGCCTGGAGTGTACACTTTAACTCCTACGAGCAGTACTTC
CAWSVHFNSYEQYF
>NA|TRBJ2-2|TRBV10-3|TRBD2
TGTGCCATCAGTGAGAAAGCGGGAATGAACACCGGGGAGCTGTTTTTT
CAISEKAGMNTGELFF
>few|TRBJ2-2|TRBV30|NA
TGTGCCTGGAGTAACGGGAGAGGGACCGGGGAGCTGTTTTTT
CAWSNGRGTGELFF
>NA|TRBJ1-2|TRBV20-1|NA
TGCAGTGCTAGAGATCCACGGGGCCTCGAGGGCTGGGGCTACACCTTC
CSARDPRGLEGWGYTF
>NA|TRBJ2-1|TRBV12-3/TRBV12-4|NA
TGTGCCAGCAGCCAAGAACGCGTTGTGGGGCATGAGCAGTTCTTC
CASSQERVVGHEQFF
>few|TRBJ1-1|TRBV19|NA
TGTGCCAGCTCCCTCCCGACAGGTAGGGAGTATCGGGCTTTCTTT
CASSLPTGREYRAFF
>many|TRBJ1-4|TRBV14|NA
TGTGCCAGCAGCCAGGGACCTCGTCGGGCGAATGAAAAACTGTTTTTT
CASSQGPRRANEKLFF
>many|TRBJ2-4|TRBV6-1|TRBD1
TGTGCCAGCAGTGAAGCGCATGCCAGGGGGCTAAGCATTCAGTACTTC
CASSEAHARGLSIQYF
>few|TRBJ2-7|TRBV20-1|TRBD1
TGCAGTGCTAGAGATCAGGGTGGGGACAGGCACCACGAGCAGTACTTC
CSARDQGGDRHHEQYF
>many|TRBJ2-7|TRBV7-2|NA
TGTGCCAGCAGCTTAGTCGGGACTGAACGATACGAGCAGTACTTC
CASSLVGTERYEQYF
>few|TRBJ1-1|TRBV6-5|NA
TGTGCCAGCAGTTACGATGCGGACACTGAAGCTTTCTTT
CASSYDADTEAFF
>few|TRBJ1-4|TRBV25-1|NA
TGTGCCAGCAGTGAAGTTAAGGCCTATAATGAAAAACTGTTTTTT
CASSEVKAYNEKLFF
>NA|TRBJ1-2|TRBV6-1|NA
TGTGCCAGCAACGCCCGGACAGTCAATCCTTATGGCTACACCTTC
CASNARTVNPYGYTF